This TCR beta chain was observed in a study of control samples from healthy donors and cancer patients. TCRdb's table, derived via immunoSEQ multiplex PCR, lists solely in-frame clones and lacks some. The sample holds about 140,000 clones, over 85% seen once. Germline assignment: CDR1 SGHTA and CDR2 FQGTGA. V shed 6 bases and J shed 3 bases, with 18 bases lying between them. There are 16 residues in the CDR3. The rearrangement joins TRBV7-3 to TRBJ1-5; a weak D match, TRBD1 (6 bases). The origin of this receptor is a man aged 25 to 45 in good health. Sequenced sample: blood. The CDR3 nucleotides read TGTGCCAGCAGTTTATCCTACAGGGTTACCAATCAGCCCCAGCATTTT. Amino acid sequence: CASSLSYRVTNQPQHF. The variable domain in full, completed from reference TRBV7-3 and TRBJ1-5, reads GAGVSQTPSNKVTEKGKYVELRCDPISGHTALYWYRQSLGQGPEFLIYFQGTGAADDSGLPNDRFFAVRPEGSVSTLKIQRTERGDSAVYLCASSLSYRVTNQPQHFGDGTRLSIL.